This TCR beta chain was documented in a study of T cells in Graves' hyperthyroidism and ophthalmopathy. Germline CDR1 SGHTA, CDR2 FQGNSA. The CDR3 runs to 16 residues. It was RNA transcripts that yielded the amplified TCR beta CDR3 regions. Using the HTBI primer set, a first-round RT-PCR was run on the TCR CDR3. TCRdb passed the multiplex PCR reads through MiXCR, listing each CDR3 protein once. The repertoire holds just over 550,000 distinct CDR3 sequences, with 46% as singletons. The diagnostic basis comprised clinical symptoms, serum thyroxine and TRAb, thyroid ultrasound and orbital computed tomography. On this clonotype itself: The junction differs from germline at one of its ends, possibly a read error.

Input material: peripheral blood or thyroid tissue (not recorded which). The clonotype was recovered from a woman in her late teens or twenties with Graves' hyperthyroidism. V gene TRBV7-2 combines with J gene TRBJ2-5, with 12 bases matching TRBD2. The CDR3 DNA follows: TGTGCCAGCAGCTTACGAACTAGCGGGAGGTGGGAGAACCAGTACTTC. It specifies CASSLRTSGRWENQYF.